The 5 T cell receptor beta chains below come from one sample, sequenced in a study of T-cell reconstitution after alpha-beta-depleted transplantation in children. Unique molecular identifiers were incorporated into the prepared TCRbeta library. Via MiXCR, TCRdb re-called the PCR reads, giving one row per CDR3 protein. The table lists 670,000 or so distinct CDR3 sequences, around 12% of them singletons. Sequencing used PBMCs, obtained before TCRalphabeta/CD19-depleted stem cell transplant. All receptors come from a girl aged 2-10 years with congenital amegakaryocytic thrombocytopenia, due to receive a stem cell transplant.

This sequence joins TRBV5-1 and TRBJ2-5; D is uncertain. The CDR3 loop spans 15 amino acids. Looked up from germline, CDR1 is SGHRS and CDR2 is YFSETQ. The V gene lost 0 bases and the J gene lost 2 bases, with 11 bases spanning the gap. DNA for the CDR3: TGCGCCAGCAGCTTGGAGACCGACAAGCAAGAGACCCAGTACTTC. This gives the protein CASSLETDKQETQYF.

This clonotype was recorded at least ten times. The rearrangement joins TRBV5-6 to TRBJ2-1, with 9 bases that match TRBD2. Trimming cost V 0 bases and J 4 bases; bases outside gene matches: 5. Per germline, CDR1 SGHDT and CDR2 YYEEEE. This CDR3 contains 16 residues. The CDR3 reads CASSLAGLAAYNEQFF. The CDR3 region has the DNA TGTGCCAGCAGCTTGGCGGGACTAGCCGCTTACAATGAGCAGTTCTTC.

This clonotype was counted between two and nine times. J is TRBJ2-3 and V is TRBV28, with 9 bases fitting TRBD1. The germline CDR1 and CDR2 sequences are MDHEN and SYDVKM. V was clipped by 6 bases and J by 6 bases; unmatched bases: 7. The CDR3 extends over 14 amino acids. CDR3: CASRIGTGWDTQYF. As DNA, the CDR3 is TGTGCCAGCAGGATTGGGACAGGGTGGGATACGCAGTATTTT.

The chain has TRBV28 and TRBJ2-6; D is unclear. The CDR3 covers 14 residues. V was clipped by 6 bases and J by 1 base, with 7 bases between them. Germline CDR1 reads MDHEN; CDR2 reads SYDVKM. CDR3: CASRLSSGANVLTF. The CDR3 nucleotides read TGTGCCAGCAGGTTGTCTTCTGGGGCCAACGTCCTGACTTTC.

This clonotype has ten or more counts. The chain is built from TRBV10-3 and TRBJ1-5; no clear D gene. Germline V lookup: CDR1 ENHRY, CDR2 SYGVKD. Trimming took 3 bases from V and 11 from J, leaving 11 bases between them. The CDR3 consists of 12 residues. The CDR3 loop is CAISDWGQAQHF. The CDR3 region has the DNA TGTGCCATCAGTGATTGGGGTCAAGCCCAGCATTTT.